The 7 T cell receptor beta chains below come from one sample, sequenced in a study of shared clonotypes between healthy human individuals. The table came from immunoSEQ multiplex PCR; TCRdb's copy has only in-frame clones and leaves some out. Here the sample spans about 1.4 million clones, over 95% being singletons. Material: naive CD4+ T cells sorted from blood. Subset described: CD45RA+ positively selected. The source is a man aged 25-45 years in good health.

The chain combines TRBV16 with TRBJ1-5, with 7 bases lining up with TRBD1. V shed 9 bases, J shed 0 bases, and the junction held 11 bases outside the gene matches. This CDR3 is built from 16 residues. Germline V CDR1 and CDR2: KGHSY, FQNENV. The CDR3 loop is CASSGQHFYSNQPQHF. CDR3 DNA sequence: TGTGCCAGTTCGGGACAGCATTTTTATAGCAATCAGCCCCAGCATTTT.

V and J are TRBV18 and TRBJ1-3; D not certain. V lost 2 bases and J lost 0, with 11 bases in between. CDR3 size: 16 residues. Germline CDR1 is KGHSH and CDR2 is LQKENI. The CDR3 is CASSPKNLLSGNTIYF. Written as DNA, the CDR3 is TGTGCCAGCTCACCAAAAAACCTCCTCTCTGGAAACACCATATATTTT.

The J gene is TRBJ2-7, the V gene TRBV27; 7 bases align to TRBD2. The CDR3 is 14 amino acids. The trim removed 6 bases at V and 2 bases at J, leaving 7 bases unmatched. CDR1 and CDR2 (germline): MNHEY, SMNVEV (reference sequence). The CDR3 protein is CASSSAGEPYEQYF. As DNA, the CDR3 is TGTGCCAGCAGCTCGGCGGGAGAGCCCTACGAGCAGTACTTC.

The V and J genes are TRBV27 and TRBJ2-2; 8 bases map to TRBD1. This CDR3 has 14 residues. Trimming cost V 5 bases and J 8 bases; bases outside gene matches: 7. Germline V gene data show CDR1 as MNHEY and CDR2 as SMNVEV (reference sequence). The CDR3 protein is CASSNQGAGGELFF. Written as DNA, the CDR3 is TGTGCCAGCAGTAATCAGGGGGCTGGTGGGGAGCTGTTTTTT.

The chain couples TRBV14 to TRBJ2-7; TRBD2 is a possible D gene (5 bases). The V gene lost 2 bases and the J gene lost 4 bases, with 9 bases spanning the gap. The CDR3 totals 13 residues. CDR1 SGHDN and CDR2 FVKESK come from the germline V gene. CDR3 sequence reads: CASSQTRGYEQYF. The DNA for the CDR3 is TGTGCCAGCAGCCAAACCCGAGGGTACGAGCAGTACTTC.

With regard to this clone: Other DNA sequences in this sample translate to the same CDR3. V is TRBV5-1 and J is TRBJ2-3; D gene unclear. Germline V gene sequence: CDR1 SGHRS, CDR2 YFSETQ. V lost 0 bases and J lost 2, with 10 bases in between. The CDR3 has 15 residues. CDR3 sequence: CASSLDGTNTDTQYF. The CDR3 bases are TGCGCCAGCAGCTTGGACGGAACCAACACAGATACGCAGTATTTT.

This CDR3 reads CASSKRLAEGTGEQFF. The CDR3 nucleotides are TGTGCCAGCAGCAAACGACTAGCGGAAGGCACCGGTGAGCAGTTCTTC. This chain uses TRBV5-5 with TRBJ2-1; 9 positions agree with TRBD2. The V gene's germline CDR1 is SGHKS and CDR2 YYEKEE (reference sequence). The CDR3 runs 16 residues. The V and J ends lost 4 bases and 9 bases, in that order; junction bases with no gene match: 14.